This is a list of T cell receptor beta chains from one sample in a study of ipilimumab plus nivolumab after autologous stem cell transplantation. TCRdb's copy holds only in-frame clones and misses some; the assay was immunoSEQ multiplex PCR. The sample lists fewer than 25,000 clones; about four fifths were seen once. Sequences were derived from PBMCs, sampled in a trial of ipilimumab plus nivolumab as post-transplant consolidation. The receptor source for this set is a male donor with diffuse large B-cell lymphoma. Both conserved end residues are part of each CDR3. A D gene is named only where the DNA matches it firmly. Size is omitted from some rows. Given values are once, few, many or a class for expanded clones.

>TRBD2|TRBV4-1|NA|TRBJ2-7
CASSLGLAGGVQYF
TGCGCCAGCAGCCTTGGACTAGCGGGGGGGGTGCAGTACTTC
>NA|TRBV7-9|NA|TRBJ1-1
CASSLGGGPLEAFF
TGTGCCAGCAGCTTAGGGGGTGGCCCCCTTGAAGCTTTCTTT
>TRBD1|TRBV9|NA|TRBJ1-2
CASSSPGWDRSYGYTF
TGTGCCAGCAGCTCCCCAGGGTGGGACAGGTCGTATGGCTACACCTTC
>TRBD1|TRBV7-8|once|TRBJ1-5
CASSLEGGQGSNQPQHF
TGTGCCAGCAGCTTAGAGGGTGGACAGGGTAGCAATCAGCCCCAGCATTTT
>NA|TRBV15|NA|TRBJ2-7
CATSRDTWSGSKSVYEQYF
TGTGCCACCAGCAGAGATACGTGGAGCGGAAGTAAATCGGTATACGAGCAGTACTTC
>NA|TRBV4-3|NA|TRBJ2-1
CASSQDWIRDNEQFF
TGCGCCAGCAGCCAAGACTGGATTAGGGACAATGAGCAGTTCTTC
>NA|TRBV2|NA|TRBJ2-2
CASSEDSPTNTGELFF
TGTGCCAGCAGTGAAGACAGTCCCACGAACACCGGGGAGCTGTTTTTT
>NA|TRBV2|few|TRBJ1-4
CASRTEEKLFF
TGTGCCAGCAGAACAGAGGAAAAACTGTTTTTT
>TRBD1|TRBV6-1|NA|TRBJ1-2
CASSWDRGNGYTF
TGTGCCAGCAGCTGGGACAGGGGGAATGGCTACACCTTC
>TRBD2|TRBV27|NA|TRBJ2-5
CASSPHSGGAQETQYF
TGTGCCAGCAGTCCCCATAGCGGGGGAGCCCAAGAGACCCAGTACTTC
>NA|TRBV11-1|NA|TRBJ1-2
CANRNLRGYGYTF
TGTGCCAATAGAAACCTGCGGGGGTATGGCTACACCTTC
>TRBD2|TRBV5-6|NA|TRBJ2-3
CASSLLAADSTDTQYF
TGTGCCAGCAGCTTACTAGCGGCTGATAGCACAGATACGCAGTATTTT
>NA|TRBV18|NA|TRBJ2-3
CASSESALAVDTQYF
TGTGCCAGCTCCGAGTCTGCACTAGCAGTAGATACGCAGTATTTT
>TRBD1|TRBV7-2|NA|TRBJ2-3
CASRSRGQGPTDTQYF
TGTGCCAGCAGGTCGAGGGGGCAGGGCCCCACAGATACGCAGTATTTT